This passage covers 27 T cell receptor beta chains from one sample sequenced in a study of cytomegalovirus exposure and HLA in healthy donors. Researchers ran the PCR with 60 Vbeta and 13 Jbeta primers. The table came from immunoSEQ multiplex PCR; TCRdb's copy has only in-frame clones and leaves some out. The sample contains 90,000 to 100,000 clones, approximately 80% of which appear only once. The sample comprised PBMCs. The receptor source for this set is a man in his sixties in good health and CMV-seropositive.

CDR3 bases: TGTGCCAGTAGCCTTATATCCTTCTATGGGGGGGATACGCAGTATTTT. Translation gives CASSLISFYGGDTQYF. This chain uses TRBV19 with TRBJ2-3, with a possible D match to TRBD2 (6 bases). Germline V gives CDR1 LNHDA, CDR2 SQIVND (reference sequence). Trimming removed 6 bases from V and 6 bases from J, with 22 bases in between. This CDR3 region has 16 residues.

DNA for the CDR3: TGCGCCAGCAGTGAGAGGGGTCCCCTTAATGAGCAGTTCTTC. Its protein product is CASSERGPLNEQFF. The V gene is TRBV10-2, the J gene TRBJ2-1; perhaps TRBD1 as D (5 bases). The CDR3 loop spans 14 amino acids. Germline V gene data show CDR1 as WSHSY and CDR2 as SAAADI. The germline V and J ends were trimmed by 2 bases and 7 bases, with 12 bases remaining between them.

This clone appeared a single time. The chain recombines TRBV29-1 with TRBJ1-2; D unresolved. Germline assignment: CDR1 SQVTM and CDR2 ANQGSEA. Trimming cost V 0 bases and J 2 bases, with 10 bases left between them. This CDR3 region has 14 residues. The CDR3 DNA is TGCAGCGTTGAAGATCGGAGAGCCAACTATGGCTACACCTTC. It codes for CSVEDRRANYGYTF.

V usage is TRBV19 and J usage is TRBJ2-7; D gene ambiguous. The CDR3 sequence is 17 residues long. Trimming took 1 base from V and 9 from J, leaving 25 bases between them. Germline CDR1 and CDR2: LNHDA and SQIVND (reference sequence). The CDR3 loop is CASSIVSALGFDVRQYF. Here the CDR3 DNA reads TGTGCCAGTAGTATAGTTTCTGCTTTGGGCTTTGATGTGAGGCAGTACTTC.

This clone was observed once. V gene TRBV30 combines with J gene TRBJ2-5; TRBD1 might be the D (7 bases). The V and J ends lost 2 bases and 11 bases respectively, with 21 bases between them. Germline V gives CDR1 GTSNPN, CDR2 SVGIG (reference sequence). This CDR3 contains 14 residues. As DNA, the CDR3 is TGTGCCTGGAGTCCTCCTTTCGACAGGGCGGGGCAGTACTTC. It is translated as CAWSPPFDRAGQYF.

This rearrangement joins TRBV10-2 to TRBJ2-7; TRBD2 agrees at 12 bases. CDR1 WSHSY and CDR2 SAAADI come from the germline V gene. The CDR3 is 12 amino acids. V gave up 10 bases and J gave up 4 bases; unmatched junction bases: 2. The CDR3 nucleotides are TGCGCCACCGGACTAGCGGGGTACGAGCAGTACTTC. Its protein product is CATGLAGYEQYF.

The chain uses TRBV9 and TRBJ2-5, with D possibly being TRBD2 (5 bases). The germline V and J ends were trimmed by 4 bases and 4 bases, with 17 bases remaining between them. The CDR3 is made up of 15 amino acids. The germline V gene encodes CDR1 SGDLS and CDR2 YYNGEE. The DNA for the CDR3 is TGTGCCAGCAGCCCCCAGGTGGGGAGAGGAGAGACCCAGTACTTC. As protein: CASSPQVGRGETQYF.

This chain uses TRBV11-2 with TRBJ2-5; D gene unclear. V was pared by 4 bases and J by 2 bases, with 8 bases between. This CDR3 contains 13 residues. Germline V gene sequence: CDR1 SGHAT, CDR2 FQNNGV. The CDR3 is CASSSTSQETQYF. CDR3 coding DNA: TGTGCCAGCAGCTCGACATCTCAAGAGACCCAGTACTTC.

The chain joins TRBV7-2 to TRBJ2-1; the match to TRBD2 covers 13 bases. CDR1 is SGHTA and CDR2 is FQGNSA in the germline V gene. This CDR3 contains 18 residues. Unmatched junction bases numbered 16, after V lost 8 bases and J lost 6 bases. The DNA for the CDR3 is TGTGCCAGCTCCAAACTAGCGGGGGGGTTATGGCCACCCAATGAGCAGTTCTTC. Its protein product is CASSKLAGGLWPPNEQFF.

The chain recombines TRBV5-1 with TRBJ2-5; D uncertain. The DNA end favors TRBJ2-7, so the J call may be wrong. Germline CDR1 is SGHRS and CDR2 is YFSETQ. The CDR3 has 14 residues. The CDR3 spells CASSSRTDFYEQYF. The CDR3 bases are TGCGCCAGCAGCTCAAGAACTGATTTTTACGAGCAGTACTTC.

This chain uses TRBV6-5 with TRBJ1-6, with D maybe TRBD1 (6 bases). Trimming took 5 bases from V and 3 from J, leaving 11 bases between them. The CDR3 length is 15 residues. Germline V lookup: CDR1 MNHEY, CDR2 SVGAGI. In nucleotides, the CDR3 is TGTGCCAGCAGTAAGACAGGTGTCTATAATTCACCCCTCCACTTT. Amino acids: CASSKTGVYNSPLHF.

The V and J genes are TRBV6-1 and TRBJ1-5; D possibly corresponds to TRBD1 (6 bases). With 7 bases removed from V and 0 bases from J, the gap between germline ends came to 10 bases. CDR3 length: 14 amino acids. Germline V CDR1 and CDR2: MNHNS, SASEGT. Written as DNA, the CDR3 is TGTGCCAGCACCAGGGGAGTTAGCAATCAGCCCCAGCATTTT. As protein: CASTRGVSNQPQHF.

The chain employs TRBV19 and TRBJ1-5; possibly TRBD1 for D (5 bases). The V end lost 3 bases, the J end lost 1 base, and 16 bases lay between the germline ends. CDR3 length: 17 residues. From germline, CDR1 is LNHDA and CDR2 SQIVND (reference sequence). The DNA of the CDR3 is TGTGCCAGTAGTATGGATTTAGGGGCCCTAAGCAATCAGCCCCAGCATTTT. Translated: CASSMDLGALSNQPQHF.

The chain recombines TRBV7-8 with TRBJ2-7; 8 bases are a match to TRBD1. Germline CDR1 SGHVS, CDR2 FQNEAQ. V dropped 5 bases and J dropped 3; count of bases not matched to a gene: 9. The CDR3 contains 15 residues. CDR3 protein: CASSQGTGVLYEQYF. CDR3 coding DNA: TGTGCCAGCAGCCAAGGGACAGGTGTCCTCTACGAGCAGTACTTC.

The sample holds a few counts of this clone. The rearrangement joins TRBV7-9 to TRBJ1-6; possibly TRBD1 for D (6 bases). The V end was cut by 3 bases, the J end by 4 bases, with 7 bases between. Germline CDR1 and CDR2: SEHNR and FQNEAQ (reference sequence). This CDR3 spans 14 amino acids. The CDR3 is CASSLTGYNSPLHF. The CDR3 nucleotides are TGTGCCAGCAGCTTGACAGGTTATAATTCACCCCTCCACTTT.

CDR3 nucleotide sequence: TGTGCCAGCAGTTTTACAGGGGGTCGGCAGTACTTC. This gives the protein CASSFTGGRQYF. The V gene is TRBV6-5, the J gene TRBJ2-7, with 8 bases identical to TRBD1. The germline V gene has CDR1 MNHEY and CDR2 SVGAGI. CDR3 length equals 12 residues. The ends lost 4 bases at V and 9 bases at J; junction bases unmatched: 5.

This clone was detected only once. The chain joins TRBV28 to TRBJ2-2; D might be TRBD1 (6 bases). The germline V gene has CDR1 MDHEN and CDR2 SYDVKM. V was pared by 7 bases and J by 2 bases, with 14 bases between. This CDR3 spans 15 amino acids. CDR3 nucleotides: TGTGCCAGCAAAAGCCCCGGGACAAACACCGGGGAGCTGTTTTTT. Translation: CASKSPGTNTGELFF.

V gene TRBV27 combines with J gene TRBJ2-7; possibly TRBD1 for D (5 bases). CDR3 length: 14 residues. Looked up from germline, CDR1 is MNHEY and CDR2 is SMNVEV (reference sequence). V gave up 5 bases and J gave up 3 bases, with 14 bases separating them. The CDR3 DNA follows: TGTGCCAGCAGTCCTGGGGCAGGAGACTACGAGCAGTACTTC. Protein sequence: CASSPGAGDYEQYF.

The J gene is TRBJ2-7, the V gene TRBV5-1; a weak D match, TRBD1 (6 bases). Germline assignment: CDR1 SGHRS and CDR2 YFSETQ. The CDR3 totals 16 residues. V was clipped by 4 bases and J by 2 bases, with 19 bases between them. The CDR3 DNA is TGCGCCAGCAGCCGTCTCCCGGACAGTCTTGCCTACGAGCAGTACTTC. Its translation: CASSRLPDSLAYEQYF.

The rearrangement uses TRBV2 and TRBJ2-1; tentative D call: TRBD2 (5 bases). The CDR3 spans 14 residues. The V end lost 7 bases, the J end lost 2 bases, and 12 bases lay between the germline ends. Germline CDR1 is SNHLY and CDR2 is FYNNEI. The CDR3 region has the DNA TGTGCCAGCATTGCGTTAGCGACCTACAATGAGCAGTTCTTC. Amino acids: CASIALATYNEQFF.

The V gene is TRBV7-6, the J gene TRBJ2-5; TRBD2 matches at 14 bases. The V gene's germline CDR1 is SGHVS and CDR2 FNYEAQ. This CDR3 contains 17 residues. With 1 base clipped from V and 2 bases from J, the junction kept 3 bases outside the gene matches. CDR3 DNA: TGTGCCAGCAGCTTAGGACTAGCGGGGGGGCCACAAGAGACCCAGTACTTC. It translates to CASSLGLAGGPQETQYF.

The chain is built from TRBV18 and TRBJ2-7; possible D gene TRBD1, 5 bases. The CDR3 is made up of 14 amino acids. V dropped 3 bases and J dropped 4 bases, with 13 bases sitting between them. Per the germline V gene, CDR1 is KGHSH and CDR2 is LQKENI. CDR3 protein: CASSPGREPYEQYF. In nucleotides, the CDR3 is TGTGCCAGCTCACCGGGCAGGGAACCTTACGAGCAGTACTTC.

The chain uses TRBV5-1 and TRBJ2-5; the D gene is possibly TRBD2 (5 bases). The CDR3 is 14 amino acids. V lost 4 bases and J 5 bases, leaving 15 bases between the germline ends. The germline CDR1 and CDR2 sequences are SGHRS and YFSETQ. The CDR3: CASSAGGGYETQYF. The DNA of the CDR3 is TGCGCCAGCAGCGCTGGCGGCGGGTACGAGACCCAGTACTTC.

The chain combines TRBV5-5 with TRBJ2-5; TRBD1 is a possible D gene (5 bases). In germline, CDR1 is SGHKS, CDR2 YYEKEE (reference sequence). Trimming cost V 1 base and J 2 bases, with 6 bases left between them. The CDR3 runs to 13 residues. CDR3: CASSLRTQETQYF. CDR3 nucleotides: TGTGCCAGCAGCTTGCGGACACAAGAGACCCAGTACTTC.

The chain uses TRBV30 and TRBJ2-1; possibly TRBD1 for D (5 bases). Germline loops: CDR1 GTSNPN, CDR2 SVGIG (reference sequence). Trimming removed 2 bases at V and 3 bases at J, with 17 bases between. This CDR3 has 16 residues. The CDR3 here is CAWSKRGGRGYNEQFF. The CDR3 DNA sequence: TGTGCCTGGAGTAAAAGGGGCGGCCGCGGCTACAATGAGCAGTTCTTC.

The chain links TRBV7-9 to TRBJ2-2; the D gene is possibly TRBD1 (6 bases). Germline CDR1 SEHNR, CDR2 FQNEAQ (reference sequence). CDR3 length: 15 amino acids. The V gene lost 3 bases and the J gene lost 2 bases, with 10 bases spanning the gap. The CDR3 DNA reads as TGTGCCAGCAGCTTCGGGACACAAAACACCGGGGAGCTGTTTTTT. It specifies CASSFGTQNTGELFF.

The chain combines TRBV9 with TRBJ2-1, with D possibly being TRBD2 (5 bases). CDR1 and CDR2 from the germline V gene are SGDLS and YYNGEE. V was clipped by 0 bases and J by 3 bases, with 7 bases between them. CDR3 length: 14 amino acids. The CDR3 DNA is TGTGCCAGCAGCGTAGAGGGAGTCTACAATGAGCAGTTCTTC. It yields the protein CASSVEGVYNEQFF.